This is a list of T cell receptor beta chains from one sample in a study of T cell responses to AZD1222 COVID-19 vaccine. Here immunoSEQ multiplex PCR was the method, and the copy in TCRdb shows in-frame clones only, minus some. Of 200,000 or so clones in the sample, about 89% were seen once. The sequenced sample was peripheral blood, obtained on day 0 of MenACWY control vaccination. The receptors were sampled from an adult in good health. CDR3s include the opening cysteine and the closing phenylalanine or tryptophan.

TRBV25-1	TRBJ2-1	CASSGQSSYNEQFF
TRBV27	TRBJ1-2	CASSSTLGSYTF
TRBV7-2	TRBJ2-4	CASSRGSNIQYF
TRBV3-1/TRBV3-2	TRBJ2-5	CASSQRTEKETQYF
TRBV9	TRBJ2-1	CASSAGGNSYNEQFF
TRBV27	TRBJ2-5	CASSLGRGRQETQYF
TRBV30	TRBJ1-1	CAWSVAGDTEAFF
TRBV6-5	TRBJ1-4	CASSSGGEKLFF
TRBV19	TRBJ2-7	CASSPSVAGAREQYF
TRBV7-6	TRBJ2-1	CASSRNNEQFF
TRBV28	TRBJ2-2	CASSFLGVGELFF
TRBV7-6	TRBJ2-7	CASSFSDSAFYEQYF
TRBV18	TRBJ2-3	CASSQTDTQYF
TRBV19	TRBJ2-1	CASSPATAYNEQFF
TRBV4-2	TRBJ1-3	CASSQTRGTSGNTIYF
TRBV28	TRBJ2-7	CASSTSGYRYEQYF
TRBV19	TRBJ2-6	CASSRQGAGGANVLTF
TRBV6-6	TRBJ1-1	CASSYSSLRGEAFF
TRBV2	TRBJ1-1	CAGKGAEAFF
TRBV28	TRBJ2-5	CASIPGQFFGSETQYF
TRBV6-1	TRBJ1-5	CASSEALYQTADQPQHF
TRBV4-1	TRBJ1-2	CASSQEGVLYGYTF
TRBV2	TRBJ2-1	CASSAAIGNYNEQFF
TRBV29-1	TRBJ2-5	CSGRIGGETQYF
TRBV9	TRBJ1-3	CASSGPQGAGNTIYF
TRBV5-1	TRBJ2-3	CASSGRLAGGPADTQYF
TRBV5-4	TRBJ2-1	CASSLSAHDEQFF
TRBV19	TRBJ1-5	CASSIAGQGYNQPQHF
TRBV13	TRBJ2-7	CASSLFTSGPYEQYF